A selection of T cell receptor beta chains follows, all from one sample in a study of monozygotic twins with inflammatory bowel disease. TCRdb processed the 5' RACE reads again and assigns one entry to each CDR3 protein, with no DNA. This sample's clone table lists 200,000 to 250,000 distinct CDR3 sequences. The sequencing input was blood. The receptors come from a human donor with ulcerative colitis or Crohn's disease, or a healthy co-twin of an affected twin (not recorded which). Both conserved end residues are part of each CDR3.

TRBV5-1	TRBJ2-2	CASSFQGITGELFF
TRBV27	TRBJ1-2	CASSRTGRGYTF
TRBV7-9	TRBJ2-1	CASSLLGSAFYNEQFF
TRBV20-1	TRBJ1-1	CSARARTDRNMNTEAFF
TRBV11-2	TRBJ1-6	CASSLADLNSPLHF
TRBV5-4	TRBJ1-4	CASSPGTSGTPNEKLFF
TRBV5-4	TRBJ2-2	CASSPWGLPGELFF
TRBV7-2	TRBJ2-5	CASSLAGYGQETQYF
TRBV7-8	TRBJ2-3	CASSPGKLAGGTSTDTQYF
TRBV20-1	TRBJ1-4	CSARLTTNEKLFF
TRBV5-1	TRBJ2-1	CASSPPPGGGFVNEQFF
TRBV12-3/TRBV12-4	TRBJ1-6	CASSPTVGRGDSPLHF
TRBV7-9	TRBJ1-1	CASSFEGTEAFF
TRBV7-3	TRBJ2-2	CASSSDTGELFF
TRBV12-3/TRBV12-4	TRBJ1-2	CASSQTAGVGGYTF
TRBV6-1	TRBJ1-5	CASRTGVHQPQHF
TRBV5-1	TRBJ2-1	CASSLEVSVYNEQFF
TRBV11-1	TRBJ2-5	CASSLPDRGPPSKETQYF
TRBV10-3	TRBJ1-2	CAISRDGSNYGYTF
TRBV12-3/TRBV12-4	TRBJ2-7	CASSPGRQTYEQYF
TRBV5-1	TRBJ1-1	CASSLGSGNTEAFF
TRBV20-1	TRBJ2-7	CSARDPSNWRYEQYF
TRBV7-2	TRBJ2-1	CASSLKLGGEFF
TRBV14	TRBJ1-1	CASSQLVNTEAFF
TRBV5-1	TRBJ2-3	CASSVLQGPAGTDTQYF
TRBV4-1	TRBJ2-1	CASSATGDEQFF
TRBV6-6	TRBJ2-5	CASRSGQETQYF
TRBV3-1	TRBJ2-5	CASSQEVKGGTQYF
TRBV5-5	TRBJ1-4	CASSSWGGSTNEKLFF
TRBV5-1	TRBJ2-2	CASSWRGKTTGELFF
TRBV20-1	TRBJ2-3	CSAVWDSRGSRTDTQYF
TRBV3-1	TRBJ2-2	CASSQVLTLTGELFF
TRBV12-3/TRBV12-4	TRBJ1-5	CASSLRGQGQPQHF
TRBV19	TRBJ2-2	CATINRGRNTGELFF
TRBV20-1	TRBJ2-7	CSAAAGNKAYEQYF
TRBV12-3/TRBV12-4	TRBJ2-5	CASSLALGAGQETQYF
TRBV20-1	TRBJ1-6	CSALGQGQSPLHF
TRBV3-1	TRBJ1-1	CASSQPPPGRVMNTEAFF
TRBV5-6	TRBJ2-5	CASSLVSGGASVTQYF
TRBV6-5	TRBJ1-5	CASSSRDGSNQPQHF
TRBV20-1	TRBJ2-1	CSAGVGGPRYNEQFF